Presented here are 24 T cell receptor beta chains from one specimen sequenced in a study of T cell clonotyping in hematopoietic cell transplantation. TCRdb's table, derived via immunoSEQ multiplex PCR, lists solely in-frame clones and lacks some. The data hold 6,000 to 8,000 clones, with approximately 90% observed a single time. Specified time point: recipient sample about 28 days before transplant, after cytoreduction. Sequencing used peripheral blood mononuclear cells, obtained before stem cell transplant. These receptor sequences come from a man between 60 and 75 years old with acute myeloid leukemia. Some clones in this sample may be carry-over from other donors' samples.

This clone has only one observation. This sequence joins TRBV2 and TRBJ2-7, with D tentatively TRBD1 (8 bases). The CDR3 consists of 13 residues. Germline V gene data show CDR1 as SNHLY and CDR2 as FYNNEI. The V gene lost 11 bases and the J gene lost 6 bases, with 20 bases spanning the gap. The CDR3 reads CAGEGQDFSEQYF. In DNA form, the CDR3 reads TGTGCCGGGGAGGGACAGGATTTCAGCGAGCAGTACTTC.

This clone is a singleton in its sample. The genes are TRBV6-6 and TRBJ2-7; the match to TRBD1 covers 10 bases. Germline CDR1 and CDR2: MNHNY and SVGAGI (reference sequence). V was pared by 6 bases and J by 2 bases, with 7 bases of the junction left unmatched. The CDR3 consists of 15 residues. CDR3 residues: CASRDPGQGTYEQYF. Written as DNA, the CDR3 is TGTGCCAGCAGGGATCCGGGACAGGGGACCTACGAGCAGTACTTC.

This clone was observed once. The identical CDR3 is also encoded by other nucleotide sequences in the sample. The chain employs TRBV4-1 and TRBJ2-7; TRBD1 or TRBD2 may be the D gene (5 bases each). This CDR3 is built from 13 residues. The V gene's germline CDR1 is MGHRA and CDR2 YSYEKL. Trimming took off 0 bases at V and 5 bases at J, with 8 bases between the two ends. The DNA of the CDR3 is TGCGCCAGCAGCCAAGATCCGGGGCACGAGCAGTACTTC. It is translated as CASSQDPGHEQYF.

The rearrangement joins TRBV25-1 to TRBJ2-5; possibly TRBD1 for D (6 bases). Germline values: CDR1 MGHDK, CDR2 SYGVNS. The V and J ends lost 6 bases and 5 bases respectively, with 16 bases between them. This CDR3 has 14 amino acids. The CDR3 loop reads CASRSQGQVETQYF. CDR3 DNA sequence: TGTGCCAGCAGATCGCAGGGGCAGGTGGAGACCCAGTACTTC.

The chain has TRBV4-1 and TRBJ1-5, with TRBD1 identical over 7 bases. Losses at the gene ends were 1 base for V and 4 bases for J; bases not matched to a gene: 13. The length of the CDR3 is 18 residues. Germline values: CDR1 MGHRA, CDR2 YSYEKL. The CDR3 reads CASSQATSYRGPNQPQHF. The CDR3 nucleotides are TGCGCCAGCAGCCAAGCAACGTCGTACAGGGGTCCAAATCAGCCCCAGCATTTT.

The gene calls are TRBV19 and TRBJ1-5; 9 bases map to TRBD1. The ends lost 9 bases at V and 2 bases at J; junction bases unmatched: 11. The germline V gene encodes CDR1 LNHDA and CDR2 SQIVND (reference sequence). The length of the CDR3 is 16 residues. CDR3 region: CASKMGQGGGNQPQHF. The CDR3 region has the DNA TGTGCCAGCAAGATGGGACAGGGAGGGGGCAATCAGCCCCAGCATTTT.

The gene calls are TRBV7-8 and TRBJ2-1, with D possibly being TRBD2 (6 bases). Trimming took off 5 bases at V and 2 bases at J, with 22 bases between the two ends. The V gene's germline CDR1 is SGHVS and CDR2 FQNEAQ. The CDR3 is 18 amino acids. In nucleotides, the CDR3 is TGTGCCAGCAGCCATCAAGGGGCCTTTAGCGGACCCTACAATGAGCAGTTCTTC. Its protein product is CASSHQGAFSGPYNEQFF.

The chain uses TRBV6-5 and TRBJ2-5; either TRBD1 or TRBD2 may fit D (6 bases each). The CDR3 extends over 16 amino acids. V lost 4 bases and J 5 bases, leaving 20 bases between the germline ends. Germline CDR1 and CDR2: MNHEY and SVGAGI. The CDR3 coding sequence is TGTGCCAGCAGTTCCCTGGGGGGCCAGGTGGGGGAGACCCAGTACTTC. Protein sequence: CASSSLGGQVGETQYF.

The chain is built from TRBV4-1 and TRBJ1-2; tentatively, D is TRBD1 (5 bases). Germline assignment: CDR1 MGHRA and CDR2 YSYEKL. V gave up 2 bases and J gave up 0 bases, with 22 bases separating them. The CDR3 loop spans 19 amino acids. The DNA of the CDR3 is TGCGCCAGCAGCCAAAGGACGGGAACTCCGGGGGAAGCTAACTATGGCTACACCTTC. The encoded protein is CASSQRTGTPGEANYGYTF.

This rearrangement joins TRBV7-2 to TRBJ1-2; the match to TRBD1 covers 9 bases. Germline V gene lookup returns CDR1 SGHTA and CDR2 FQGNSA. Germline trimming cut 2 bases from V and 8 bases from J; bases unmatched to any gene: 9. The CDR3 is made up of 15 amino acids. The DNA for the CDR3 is TGTGCCAGCAGCTTAAGTGACAGGGGGGTAGGGGGCTACACCTTC. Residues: CASSLSDRGVGGYTF. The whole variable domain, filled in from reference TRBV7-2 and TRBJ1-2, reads GAGVSQSPSNKVTEKGKDVELRCDPISGHTALYWYRQSLGQGLEFLIYFQGNSAPDKSGLPSDRFSAERTGGSVSTLTIQRTQQEDSAVYLCASSLSDRGVGGYTFGSGTRLTVV.

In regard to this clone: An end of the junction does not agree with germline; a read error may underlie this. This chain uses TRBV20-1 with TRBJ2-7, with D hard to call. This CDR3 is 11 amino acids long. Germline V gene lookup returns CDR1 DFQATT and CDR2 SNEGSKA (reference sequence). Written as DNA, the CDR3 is TGCAGTGCTCGAGACTCATACAAGCAGTACTTC. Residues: CSARDSYKQYF.

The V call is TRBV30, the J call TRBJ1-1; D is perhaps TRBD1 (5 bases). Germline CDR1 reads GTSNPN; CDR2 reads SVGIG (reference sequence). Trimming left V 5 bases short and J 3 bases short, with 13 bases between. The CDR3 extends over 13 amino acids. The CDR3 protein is CAWLLARDTEAFF. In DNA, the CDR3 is TGTGCCTGGTTACTCGCCAGGGACACTGAAGCTTTCTTT.

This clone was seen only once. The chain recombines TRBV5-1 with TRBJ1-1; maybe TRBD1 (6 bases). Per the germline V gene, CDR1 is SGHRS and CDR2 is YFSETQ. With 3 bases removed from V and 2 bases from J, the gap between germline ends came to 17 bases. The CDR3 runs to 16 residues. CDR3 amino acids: CASSSQTGTINTEAFF. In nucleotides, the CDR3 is TGCGCCAGCAGCTCCCAAACCGGGACAATTAACACTGAAGCTTTCTTT.

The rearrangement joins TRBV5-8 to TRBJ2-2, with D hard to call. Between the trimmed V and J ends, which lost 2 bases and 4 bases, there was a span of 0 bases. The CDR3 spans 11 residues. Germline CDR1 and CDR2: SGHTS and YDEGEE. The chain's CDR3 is CASSFTGELFF. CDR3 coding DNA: TGTGCCAGCAGCTTCACCGGGGAGCTGTTTTTT.

The CDR3 loop is CASSFRGGGTSSYEQYF. The CDR3 DNA reads TGTGCCAGCAGTTTCCGAGGAGGTGGGACTTCTTCCTACGAGCAGTACTTC. The chain recombines TRBV28 with TRBJ2-7; D is possibly TRBD2 (6 bases). Trimming took off 3 bases at V and 1 base at J, with 19 bases between the two ends. The CDR3 length is 17 residues. The germline gives CDR1 MDHEN, CDR2 SYDVKM.

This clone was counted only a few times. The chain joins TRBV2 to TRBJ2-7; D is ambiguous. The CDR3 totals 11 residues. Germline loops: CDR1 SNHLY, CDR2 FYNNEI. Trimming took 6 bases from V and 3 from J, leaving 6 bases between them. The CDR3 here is CASSQNYEQYF. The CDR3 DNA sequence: TGTGCCAGCAGCCAGAACTACGAGCAGTACTTC.

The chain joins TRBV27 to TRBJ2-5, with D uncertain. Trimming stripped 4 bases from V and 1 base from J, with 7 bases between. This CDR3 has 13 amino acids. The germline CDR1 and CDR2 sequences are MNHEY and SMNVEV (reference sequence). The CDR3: CASSYNPQETQYF. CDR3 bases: TGTGCCAGCAGTTATAACCCCCAAGAGACCCAGTACTTC.

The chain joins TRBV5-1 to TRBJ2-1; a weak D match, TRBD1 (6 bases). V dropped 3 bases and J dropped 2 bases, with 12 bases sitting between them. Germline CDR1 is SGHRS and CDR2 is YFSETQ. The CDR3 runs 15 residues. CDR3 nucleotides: TGCGCCAGCAGCTCCGAATGGGGGCCCTACAATGAGCAGTTCTTC. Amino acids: CASSSEWGPYNEQFF.

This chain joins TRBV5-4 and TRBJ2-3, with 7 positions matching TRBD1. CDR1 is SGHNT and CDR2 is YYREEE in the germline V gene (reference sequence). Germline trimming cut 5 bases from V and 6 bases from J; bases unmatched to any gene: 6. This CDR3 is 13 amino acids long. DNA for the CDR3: TGTGCCAGCAGTCGCACAGGGGTGGATACGCAGTATTTT. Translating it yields CASSRTGVDTQYF.

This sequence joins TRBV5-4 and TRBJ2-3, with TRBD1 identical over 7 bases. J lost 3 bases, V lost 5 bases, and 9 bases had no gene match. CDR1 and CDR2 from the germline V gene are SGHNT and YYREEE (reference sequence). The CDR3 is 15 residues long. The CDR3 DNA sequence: TGTGCCAGCAGTGATAACAGGGGAAGGACAGATACGCAGTATTTT. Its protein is CASSDNRGRTDTQYF.

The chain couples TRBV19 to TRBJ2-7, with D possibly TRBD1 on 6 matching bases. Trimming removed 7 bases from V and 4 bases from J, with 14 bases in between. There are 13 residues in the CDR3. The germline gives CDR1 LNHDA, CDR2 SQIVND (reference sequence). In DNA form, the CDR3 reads TGTGCCAGTAAACCGACAGGAGGTTACGAGCAGTACTTC. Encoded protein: CASKPTGGYEQYF.

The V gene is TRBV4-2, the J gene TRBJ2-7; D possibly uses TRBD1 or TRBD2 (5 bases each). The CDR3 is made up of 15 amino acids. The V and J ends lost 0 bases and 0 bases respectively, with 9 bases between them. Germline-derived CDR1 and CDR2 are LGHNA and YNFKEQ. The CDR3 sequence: CASSQEGDPSYEQYF. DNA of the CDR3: TGTGCCAGCAGCCAAGAGGGGGACCCCTCCTACGAGCAGTACTTC.

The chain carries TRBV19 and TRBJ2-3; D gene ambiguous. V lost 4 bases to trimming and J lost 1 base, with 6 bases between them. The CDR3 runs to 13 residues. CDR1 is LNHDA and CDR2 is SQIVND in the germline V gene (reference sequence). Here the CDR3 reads CASSNGRTDTQYF. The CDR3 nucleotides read TGTGCCAGTAGTAACGGTCGCACAGATACGCAGTATTTT.

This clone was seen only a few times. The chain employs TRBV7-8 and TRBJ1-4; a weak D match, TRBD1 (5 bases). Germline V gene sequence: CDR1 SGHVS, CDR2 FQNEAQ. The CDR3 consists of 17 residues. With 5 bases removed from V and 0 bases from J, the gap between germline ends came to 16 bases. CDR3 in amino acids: CASSKLGTGATNEKLFF. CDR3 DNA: TGTGCCAGCAGCAAGCTCGGGACGGGTGCAACTAATGAAAAACTGTTTTTT.